This T cell receptor beta chain was sequenced in a study of human T cells and chemical hapten exposure (dated by TCRdb to about 2021). Looking at the study overall: For sensitization, 2% DPC in acetone was applied to an approximately 2 cm by approximately 2 cm area of upper inner arm skin. Throughout the approximately 26-week study period, patients were also given weekly therapeutic DPC doses on the scalp. Patch testing was done on the upper back using Finn chambers containing 0.01% DPC, and results were scored after 6 days according to International Contact Dermatitis Research Group standards. The mostly female patient cohort included alopecia areata with under or over 50% scalp involvement, alopecia totalis and alopecia universalis. Libraries were combined into a pool for sequencing, and differences in TCR yield between samples came mainly from small differences in library volumes within the pool. Peripheral blood TCR repertoire changes were tracked in vivo in alopecia patients during primary and secondary sensitization to the hapten diphenylcyclopropenone (DPC). Blood was sampled from patients pre-sensitization (week 0) and at 2, 6 and about 24 weeks after DPC sensitization. Blood for TCR sequencing was provided by twenty-nine alopecia patients at one to four time points (pre-sensitization, 2, 6 and 24 weeks). Paper-wide results and their limitations: DPC sensitization did not change how many TCRs were above 1 in 1000 frequency, and no evidence was found of alterations in global repertoire structure. A positive correlation was found between the number of PT1 expanded TCRs and patch test score, with significance reached at thresholds 8, 16 and 32 but not 4. Repeated subsampling changed both the strength of the expansion versus patch-test correlation and the threshold at which the correlation became significant. Compared with pre-sensitization or healthy control sets, expanded TCRs formed significantly more large CDR3 similarity clusters, which is consistent with antigen-driven responses. All patients had alopecia, a presumed autoimmune disease, so their immune response might differ from that of healthy individuals.

Many counts were recorded for this clonotype. What this receptor recognizes is not known. No base quality values were provided; no much bigger clone lies one nucleotide off. In light of the paper, this sample's time point label describes: pre-sensitization, week 0. The treatment or condition label, as the study defines it: therapeutic diphenylcyclopropenone sensitization with weekly scalp DPC. At every patch-test visit, the blood draw took place before the patch test was put on. Patients were considered eligible if aged 18 to 70, diagnosed with alopecia and deemed suitable for DPC therapy, and patients were excluded if pregnant. Total RNA was extracted from unfractionated whole blood that had been collected in Tempus Blood RNA tubes. A distance of 6 bases separates the germline ends of V and J, which lose 5 bases and 1 base respectively. CDR1 and CDR2, looked up from the germline V gene, are KGHSH and LQKENI. The cysteine opens and the phenylalanine closes a CDR3 of 13 amino acids. The sequence is cut down to CDR3 DNA, 39 bases in frame from base 1.

The method behind the library was RACE. The instrument given in TCRdb is NextSeq 500. Library preparation attached unique molecular identifiers to individual cDNA molecules for quantitative, reproducible TCR counting. From each blood RNA sample, both TCR alpha and TCR beta chains were sequenced. In the authors' own workflow: The median number of TCRs per sample was approximately 98,000, ranging from roughly 20,000 to 700,000. V, J and CDR3 annotation of the TCR reads was performed with the Decombinator software suite. For the PS versus PT1 abundance plots, all samples were subsampled to the same number of TCRs (28,000). Expanded TCRs were defined as absent before sensitization and observed at least eight times at the 2-week time point. The public reads were reprocessed in TCRdb via fastp at Q25 and MiXCR, keeping in-frame beta chains. Each entry merges the rows of one CDR3 protein and shows their most common DNA and genes. TCRdb's processing, not the study's, gives the V and J calls here. The sample data list about 68,000 distinct CDR3 sequences, and 10% to 11% of these were observed just once. The leading ten clones occupy around 4.8% of the sample.

The source of this sequence is a woman between 50 and 59 years old with alopecia areata. Some clones in this sample may be carry-over from other donors' samples. The chain joins TRBV18 to TRBJ1-5, with the D gene too uncertain to name. This sample comprised whole blood, obtained in connection with sensitization to the hapten diphenylcyclopropenone (DPC). Here the CDR3 is given as CASSSESNQPQHF. Here is the DNA: TGTGCCAGCTCATCGGAAAGCAATCAGCCCCAGCATTTT.